This T cell receptor beta chain was documented in a study of neurological immune-mediated disorders. This clonotype was seen ten or more times. This CDR3 has 17 amino acids. Germline V gives CDR1 LGHDT, CDR2 YNNKEL (reference sequence). V was pared by 1 base and J by 5 bases, with 19 bases between. In TCRdb, the 5' RACE reads were re-called with MiXCR into one record per CDR3 protein. The sample records roughly 80,000 distinct CDR3 sequences, about 9.7% being singletons. The receptor was isolated from a man in his fifties in good health. The chain employs TRBV3-1 and TRBJ2-3; D uncertain. Sequences were obtained from PBMCs. The CDR3 DNA follows: TGTGCCAGCAGCCAAGTAGGCAGGATTACATCGGGAGATACGCAGTATTTT. This codes for CASSQVGRITSGDTQYF.